These T cell receptor beta chains were read from a single sample in a study of ipilimumab plus nivolumab after autologous stem cell transplantation. The repertoire was sequenced with immunoSEQ multiplex PCR; TCRdb's copy has only in-frame clones and lacks some. The top ten clones hold more than 2% of a sample with roughly 86,000 clones, about 83% of them seen once. This sample comprised PBMCs, obtained in a trial of ipilimumab plus nivolumab as post-transplant consolidation. These receptor sequences come from a male donor with diffuse large B-cell lymphoma. The CDR3 runs from the conserved cysteine through the conserved F or W. The D gene is left open where the match is weak. Clone size is shown for a subset of rows, as once, few, many or a class of expanded clone.

CDR3,DNA,size,D,V,J
CASSPGGSGNEQYF,TGCGCCAGCAGTCCGGGGGGTAGCGGGAACGAGCAGTACTTC,NA,TRBD2,TRBV10-2,TRBJ2-7
CASSFSGASYGYTF,TGCGCCAGCAGCTTTTCGGGGGCCTCCTATGGCTACACCTTC,few,NA,TRBV5-1,TRBJ1-2
CASSLGGSSYNEQFF,TGTGCCAGCAGCTTGGGCGGGAGCTCCTACAATGAGCAGTTCTTC,NA,TRBD2,TRBV5-8,TRBJ2-1
CSAWDQLGSYDGQYF,TGCAGCGCCTGGGATCAGCTCGGGTCCTACGATGGGCAGTACTTC,NA,NA,TRBV29-1,TRBJ2-7
CSAEWGGSYEQYF,TGCAGCGCAGAATGGGGTGGTTCCTACGAGCAGTACTTC,NA,NA,TRBV29-1,TRBJ2-7
CASTLRGYPYNEQFF,TGTGCCAGCACGCTCCGAGGGTATCCCTACAATGAGCAGTTCTTC,NA,NA,TRBV5-8,TRBJ2-1
CASSLASAQVGTEAFF,TGCGCCAGCAGCTTGGCCAGTGCGCAGGTGGGGACTGAAGCTTTCTTT,NA,NA,TRBV5-1,TRBJ1-1
CASSGQGAQGYTF,TGTGCCAGCAGCGGGCAGGGGGCGCAGGGCTACACCTTC,NA,TRBD1,TRBV2,TRBJ1-2
CASSSRGVGKNIQYF,TGTGCCAGCAGCTCGCGGGGAGTAGGCAAAAACATTCAGTACTTC,NA,NA,TRBV11-2,TRBJ2-4
CASSPRDSLQETQYF,TGTGCCAGCAGCCCCCGGGACAGTCTTCAAGAGACCCAGTACTTC,NA,TRBD1,TRBV7-9,TRBJ2-5
CASSERTGHAGYTF,TGTGCCAGCAGTGAGAGGACAGGGCATGCTGGCTACACCTTC,NA,TRBD1,TRBV6-1,TRBJ1-2
CASRLDRAISYEQYF,TGTGCCAGCCGATTAGACAGGGCCATCTCCTACGAGCAGTACTTC,NA,TRBD1,TRBV5-4,TRBJ2-7
CAASRASTDTQYF,TGTGCAGCAAGCCGAGCAAGCACAGATACGCAGTATTTT,NA,NA,TRBV7-9,TRBJ2-3
CASSTGGTSGYTF,TGTGCCAGTAGTACAGGGGGCACTAGTGGCTACACCTTC,NA,TRBD1,TRBV19,TRBJ1-2
CASSLGLAGETQYF,TGTGCCAGCAGCTTGGGACTAGCGGGGGAGACCCAGTACTTC,NA,TRBD2,TRBV13,TRBJ2-5
CASSSGGEQYF,TGTGCCAGCAGCTCCGGAGGGGAGCAGTACTTC,NA,NA,TRBV11-2,TRBJ2-7
CASSESVRGGRETQYF,TGTGCCAGCAGTGAATCTGTGCGGGGGGGCCGGGAGACCCAGTACTTC,NA,TRBD2,TRBV2,TRBJ2-5
CASSQVGGWNIQYF,TGCGCCAGCAGCCAGGTTGGGGGGTGGAACATTCAGTACTTC,once,NA,TRBV10-2,TRBJ2-4
CASTSRSRGEAFF,TGTGCCAGCACCTCCCGTTCGAGGGGGGAGGCTTTCTTT,once,NA,TRBV6-5,TRBJ1-1
CASSLLAVFAGNTIYF,TGTGCCAGCAGTCTATTAGCGGTCTTTGCAGGAAACACCATATATTTT,NA,NA,TRBV28,TRBJ1-3
CASSLLQGQETQYF,TGTGCCAGCAGCTTGTTACAGGGCCAAGAGACCCAGTACTTC,NA,NA,TRBV5-6,TRBJ2-5
CASSHSGFASGVSTDTQYF,TGTGCCAGCAGCCATTCAGGGTTCGCTAGCGGGGTAAGCACAGATACGCAGTATTTT,once,TRBD2,TRBV4-2,TRBJ2-3
CSALNLADTQYF,TGCAGCGCCCTAAACCTAGCAGATACGCAGTATTTT,NA,NA,TRBV29-1,TRBJ2-3
CASSPSGAGVQETQYF,TGTGCCAGCAGCCCGTCGGGGGCAGGGGTCCAAGAGACCCAGTACTTC,NA,NA,TRBV9,TRBJ2-5
CASRPRGPLQALHF,TGTGCCAGCAGGCCCCGGGGCCCGCTTCAGGCCCTCCACTTT,NA,NA,TRBV27,TRBJ1-6
CASRSDTAYEQYF,TGTGCCAGCAGATCGGACACCGCCTACGAGCAGTACTTC,NA,NA,TRBV5-4,TRBJ2-7
CASSLDSYEQYF,TGTGCCAGCAGCTTGGACAGCTACGAGCAGTACTTC,NA,NA,TRBV6-6,TRBJ2-7
CASSQLKQGNTEAFF,TGTGCCAGCAGCCAACTCAAACAGGGTAACACTGAAGCTTTCTTT,NA,NA,TRBV5-4,TRBJ1-1
CATRRDRVWNEQFF,TGTGCCACCAGACGAGACAGGGTGTGGAATGAGCAGTTCTTC,NA,TRBD1,TRBV15,TRBJ2-1